The present TCR beta chain was sequenced within a study of blood T cell repertoires in COVID-19. Study at large: Samples of COVID-19 (acute and convalescent) were obtained from the United States, Italy and Spain. PBMCs, B-cell-depleted T cells, or T cells were the source of the cDNA or gDNA that made up the material.

V lost 5 bases and J lost 8, with 11 bases in between. CDR1 SGHRS and CDR2 YFSETQ come from the germline V gene. CDR3 length: 12 amino acids. Authors' processing steps: Cell counts per sample came from amplifying reference gene primers. The repertoire was sequenced with immunoSEQ multiplex PCR; TCRdb's copy has only in-frame clones and lacks some. The DNA was the basis for D and trimming; V, J and clone size are from that table. This table has 91,000 or so clones, about 93% appearing once. The chain recombines TRBV5-1 with TRBJ1-3; D not resolved. Sample: peripheral blood. This clonotype was sampled from a woman aged 50 to 60 in a cohort sampled during active COVID-19. The CDR3 DNA reads TGCGCCAGCAGTCCTCCCGGGGACACCATATATTTT. It codes for CASSPPGDTIYF.